Below, 21 T cell receptor beta chains from the same sample are listed, as sequenced in a study of blood T cell repertoires in COVID-19. Clones were sequenced by immunoSEQ multiplex PCR, and TCRdb holds only the in-frame ones, with some missing. The repertoire holds 400,000 or so clones, with approximately 92% as singletons. What was sequenced was PBMCs or T cells enriched from blood (not recorded which). Receptor source: a man under 40 who had recovered from COVID-19.

The chain has TRBV28 and TRBJ1-2; D ambiguous. Germline CDR1 reads MDHEN; CDR2 reads SYDVKM. This CDR3 contains 13 residues. Trimming cost V 3 bases and J 4 bases, with 9 bases left between them. The CDR3 here is CASSFGPGYGYTF. CDR3 bases: TGTGCCAGCAGTTTCGGCCCAGGCTATGGCTACACCTTC.

The rearrangement joins TRBV7-9 to TRBJ2-7, with TRBD1 identical over 7 bases. V lost 5 bases, J lost 3 bases, and 7 bases stayed unmatched. The germline V gene has CDR1 SEHNR and CDR2 FQNEAQ (reference sequence). The CDR3 has 14 amino acids. The CDR3 nucleotides are TGTGCCAGCAGCGCTCGGGACAGCCTCTACGAGCAGTACTTC. This sequence encodes CASSARDSLYEQYF.

The rearrangement joins TRBV11-3 to TRBJ2-1; 13 positions agree with TRBD2. Germline V gene lookup returns CDR1 SGHNT and CDR2 YENEEA. The CDR3 runs to 16 residues. J gave up 5 bases and V 5 bases, and 6 bases lay outside the gene matches. The CDR3: CASSTGLAGVDNEQFF. The CDR3 DNA is TGTGCCAGCAGCACCGGACTAGCGGGAGTCGACAATGAGCAGTTCTTC. Supplemented by reference TRBV11-3 and TRBJ2-1, the full variable domain reads EAGVVQSPRYKIIEKKQPVAFWCNPISGHNTLYWYLQNLGQGPELLIRYENEEAVDDSQLPKDRFSAERLKGVDSTLKIQPAELGDSAVYLCASSTGLAGVDNEQFFGPGTRLTVL.

This chain joins TRBV7-9 and TRBJ2-3; 11 bases align to TRBD2. The V segment lost 5 bases and the J segment 4 bases; nucleotides outside the gene matches: 5. Germline V gene data show CDR1 as SEHNR and CDR2 as FQNEAQ (reference sequence). The CDR3 covers 15 residues. The CDR3 DNA sequence: TGTGCCAGCAGCGATAGCGGGAGGGCCCCAGATACGCAGTATTTT. Translating gives CASSDSGRAPDTQYF.

V gene TRBV4-1 combines with J gene TRBJ2-3; 10 bases agree with TRBD1. V lost 4 bases, J lost 4 bases, and 5 bases stayed unmatched. Germline-derived CDR1 and CDR2 are MGHRA and YSYEKL. CDR3 length: 15 residues. The CDR3 bases are TGCGCCAGCAGCCGCGGGACAGGGGTCGCAGATACGCAGTATTTT. As protein: CASSRGTGVADTQYF.

The chain carries TRBV19 and TRBJ2-5; D perhaps matches TRBD2 (6 bases). Trimming cost V 5 bases and J 5 bases, with 18 bases left between them. Germline CDR1 and CDR2: LNHDA and SQIVND (reference sequence). The CDR3 totals 15 residues. The CDR3 nucleotides are TGTGCCAGTAGTCTAACCCTGACTAGTCGGGAGACCCAGTACTTC. This encodes CASSLTLTSRETQYF.

This sequence joins TRBV29-1 and TRBJ2-7; 8 bases align to TRBD2. Trimming took 5 bases from V and 6 from J; bases not matched to a gene: 9. CDR1 is SQVTM, CDR2 ANQGSEA, per germline. This CDR3 region has 13 residues. The CDR3 reads CSVLVAGPSEQYF. The CDR3 DNA sequence: TGCAGCGTTCTAGTAGCGGGACCCTCCGAGCAGTACTTC.

The chain couples TRBV3-1 (or the pseudogene TRBV3-2) to TRBJ2-6; no definite D call. From germline, CDR1 is LGHDT and CDR2 YNNKEL (reference sequence). This CDR3 is 14 amino acids long. The V gene lost 4 bases and the J gene lost 4 bases, with 8 bases spanning the gap. The CDR3 DNA reads TGTGCCAGCAGCCTCCGCTACGGGGCCAACGTCCTGACTTTC. Its translation: CASSLRYGANVLTF.

The rearrangement joins TRBV4-2 to TRBJ1-2; 7 positions agree with TRBD1. This CDR3 has 15 residues. After removal of 4 bases from V and 8 bases from J, the junction contained 13 bases not matched to a gene. Germline V gene data show CDR1 as LGHNA and CDR2 as YNFKEQ. The CDR3 nucleotides read TGTGCCAGCAGCCCGATCTTCAGGGACAGCCCAGGCTACACCTTC. This translates into CASSPIFRDSPGYTF.

The genes are TRBV11-3 and TRBJ2-4; D is perhaps TRBD1 (6 bases). V was cut by 11 bases and J by 0 bases, with 20 bases left in between. CDR1 is SGHNT, CDR2 YENEEA, per germline. The CDR3 contains 16 residues. CDR3 sequence: CAADVGQTVAKNIQYF. The CDR3 DNA sequence: TGTGCCGCGGATGTCGGACAGACTGTAGCCAAAAACATTCAGTACTTC.

The chain combines TRBV7-2 with TRBJ2-5; tentative D call: TRBD1 (6 bases). The CDR3 is 15 residues long. Germline V gives CDR1 SGHTA, CDR2 FQGNSA. Deletions cut 3 bases from V and 2 bases from J, with 13 bases between. The CDR3 coding sequence is TGTGCCAGCAGCTTCGTTGGGGGCGTACAAGAGACCCAGTACTTC. It translates to CASSFVGGVQETQYF. The full variable domain, with the rest looked up from reference TRBV7-2 and TRBJ2-5, is GAGVSQSPSNKVTEKGKDVELRCDPISGHTALYWYRQSLGQGLEFLIYFQGNSAPDKSGLPSDRFSAERTGGSVSTLTIQRTQQEDSAVYLCASSFVGGVQETQYFGPGTRLLVL.

V usage is TRBV7-8 and J usage is TRBJ2-7; tentatively, D is TRBD1 (6 bases). Trimming pared 1 base from V and 6 bases from J, leaving 10 bases between. The CDR3 covers 13 residues. Germline CDR1 reads SGHVS; CDR2 reads FQNEAQ. The CDR3 sequence is CASSLGSGAEQYF. The CDR3 nucleotides are TGTGCCAGCAGCTTAGGTTCAGGGGCCGAGCAGTACTTC.

The chain carries TRBV29-1 and TRBJ2-7, with 11 bases identical to TRBD2. The V gene end was trimmed by 3 bases and the J gene end by 9 bases; junction bases not matched to a gene: 10. This CDR3 has 14 amino acids. CDR1 SQVTM and CDR2 ANQGSEA come from the germline V gene. The CDR3 reads CSVETGTSGFRQYF. The CDR3 DNA sequence: TGCAGCGTTGAGACCGGGACTAGCGGTTTTAGGCAGTACTTC.

The rearrangement uses TRBV11-2 and TRBJ2-7; perhaps TRBD1 as D (5 bases). The germline CDR1 and CDR2 sequences are SGHAT and FQNNGV. The CDR3 spans 14 residues. V gave up 5 bases and J gave up 6 bases, with 17 bases separating them. CDR3 region: CASSKRASGFEQYF. Written as DNA, the CDR3 is TGTGCCAGCAGCAAAAGGGCGTCAGGGTTCGAGCAGTACTTC.

This clone was seen just once. The chain employs TRBV29-1 and TRBJ2-5; TRBD2 matches at 7 bases. Germline-derived CDR1 and CDR2 are SQVTM and ANQGSEA. Losses at the gene ends were 7 bases for V and 7 bases for J; bases not matched to a gene: 6. The CDR3 consists of 11 residues. In DNA, the CDR3 is TGCAGCGCCGCCCCGGGAGGGACCCAGTACTTC. Its protein product is CSAAPGGTQYF.

The J gene is TRBJ2-1, the V gene TRBV5-4; 8 bases are a match to TRBD2. This CDR3 comprises 15 residues. Germline V CDR1 and CDR2: SGHNT, YYREEE (reference sequence). With 7 bases clipped from V and 8 bases from J, the junction kept 14 bases outside the gene matches. The CDR3 sequence is CASGRKGTGGYEQFF. In DNA, the CDR3 is TGTGCCAGCGGCCGTAAAGGAACGGGAGGGTATGAGCAGTTCTTC.

This clone is a singleton in its sample. The rearrangement joins TRBV24-1 to TRBJ1-3; 8 bases align to TRBD1. V shed 5 bases and J 3 bases; nucleotides not matched to a gene: 8. In germline, CDR1 is KGHDR, CDR2 SFDVKD. The CDR3 loop spans 16 amino acids. CDR3 DNA: TGTGCCACCAGTGGTGTCGGACAGGGCGGTGGAAACACCATATATTTT. As protein: CATSGVGQGGGNTIYF.

V is TRBV7-9 and J is TRBJ1-2; 8 positions match TRBD1. This CDR3 spans 15 amino acids. Germline values: CDR1 SEHNR, CDR2 FQNEAQ (reference sequence). V shed 5 bases, J shed 3 bases, and the junction held 8 bases outside the gene matches. For the CDR3, the DNA is TGTGCCAGCAGCCCCAGGGGGCCCTCGGACTATGGCTACACCTTC. Translation gives CASSPRGPSDYGYTF.

The chain is built from TRBV10-3 and TRBJ1-2; 8 nucleotides match TRBD1. The CDR3 runs 12 residues. Per germline, CDR1 ENHRY and CDR2 SYGVKD. The V and J ends lost 6 bases and 5 bases, in that order; junction bases with no gene match: 2. CDR3 loop: CAIRTGDYGYTF. CDR3 sequence (DNA): TGTGCCATCAGGACAGGGGATTATGGCTACACCTTC.

The V and J genes are TRBV11-2 and TRBJ2-1; no reliable D call. V lost 5 bases to trimming and J lost 4 bases, with 9 bases between them. Germline CDR1 is SGHAT and CDR2 is FQNNGV. CDR3 length equals 13 residues. In nucleotides, the CDR3 is TGTGCCAGCAGCCTAGGGCCTTACAATGAGCAGTTCTTC. This codes for CASSLGPYNEQFF.

This clone occurred a few times. This chain links TRBV6-6 with TRBJ1-4; 9 bases fit TRBD1. Germline V gene data show CDR1 as MNHNY and CDR2 as SVGAGI (reference sequence). CDR3 length: 14 residues. J was trimmed by 8 bases and V by 2 bases; bases with no gene match: 3. CDR3 nucleotides: TGTGCCAGCAGTTACGGGACAGGGAGCGAAAAACTGTTTTTT. Encoded protein: CASSYGTGSEKLFF.